This note documents a single TCR beta chain sequence. CDR1 and CDR2 from the germline V gene are WNHNN and SYGVQD (reference sequence). The CDR3 contains 16 residues. Trimming cost V 5 bases and J 3 bases; bases outside gene matches: 11. The data were obtained in a study of cytomegalovirus exposure and HLA in healthy donors. The wider study: As an earlier analysis found, around 170 million T cells yielded about 120 million unique TCR beta sequences.

A multiplex PCR was run with 60 Vbeta primers and 13 Jbeta primers. The table came from immunoSEQ multiplex PCR; TCRdb's copy has only in-frame clones and leaves some out. The sample lists more than 100,000 clones, approximately 87% occurring once. Unrecorded immune exposure was likely among donors, who were nominally healthy when sampled. Material for sequencing was PBMCs. The receptor's source is a woman in her 30s in good health and CMV-seronegative. The chain combines TRBV10-1 with TRBJ2-7, with 9 bases lining up with TRBD2. CDR3 nucleotide sequence: TGCGCCAGCAGTCCAGGGAGGCGGGAGGGCCTCTACGAGCAGTACTTC. Protein sequence: CASSPGRREGLYEQYF.